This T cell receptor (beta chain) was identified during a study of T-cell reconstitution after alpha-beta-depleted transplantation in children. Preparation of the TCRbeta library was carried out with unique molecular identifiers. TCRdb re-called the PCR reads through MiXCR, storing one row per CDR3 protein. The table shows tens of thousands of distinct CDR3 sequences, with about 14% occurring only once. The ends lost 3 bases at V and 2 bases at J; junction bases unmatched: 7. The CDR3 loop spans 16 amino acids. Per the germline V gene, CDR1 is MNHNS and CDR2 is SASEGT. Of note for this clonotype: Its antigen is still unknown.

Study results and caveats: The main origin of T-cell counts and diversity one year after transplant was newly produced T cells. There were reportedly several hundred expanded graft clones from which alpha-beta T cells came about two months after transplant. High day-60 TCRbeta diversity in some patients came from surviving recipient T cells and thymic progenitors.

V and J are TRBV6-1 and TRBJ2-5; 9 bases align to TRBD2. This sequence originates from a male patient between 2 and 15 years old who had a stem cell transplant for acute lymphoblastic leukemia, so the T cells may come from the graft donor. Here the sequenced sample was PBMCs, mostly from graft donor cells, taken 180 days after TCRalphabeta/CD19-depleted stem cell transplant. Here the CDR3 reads CASSESAGGFQETQYF. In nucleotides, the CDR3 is TGTGCCAGCAGTGAGTCTGCGGGGGGGTTTCAAGAGACCCAGTACTTC.